This TCR beta chain was observed in a study of T-cell reconstitution after alpha-beta-depleted transplantation in children. The authors prepared the TCRbeta library with unique molecular identifiers. Each CDR3 protein gets one entry after TCRdb re-called the PCR reads with MiXCR. In the table there are 350,000 to 500,000 distinct CDR3 sequences, 43% of which are singletons. The CDR3 is made up of 12 amino acids. CDR1 and CDR2 (germline): MDHEN, SYDVKM. V was clipped by 3 bases and J by 7 bases, with 8 bases between them. The TCR was taken from a girl aged 2 to 10 with aplastic anemia, due to receive a stem cell transplant. The sequences come from PBMCs, collected before TCRalphabeta/CD19-depleted stem cell transplant. The V gene is TRBV28, the J gene TRBJ2-3; D not certain. The CDR3 DNA reads TGTGCCAGCAGTTTTTATCTCAATACGCAGTATTTT. Translation gives CASSFYLNTQYF. Supplemented by reference TRBV28 and TRBJ2-3, the full variable domain reads DVKVTQSSRYLVKRTGEKVFLECVQDMDHENMFWYRQDPGLGLRLIYFSYDVKMKEKGDIPEGYSVSREKKERFSLILESASTNQTSMYLCASSFYLNTQYFGPGTRLTVL.